Shown below are 2 T cell receptor beta chains from a single sample sequenced in a study of blood T cell repertoires in COVID-19. The data were produced by immunoSEQ multiplex PCR, yet TCRdb's version contains in-frame clones alone and is incomplete. Of more than 200,000 clones in the sample, around 83% were seen once. The sample was peripheral blood. The receptor source for this set is a man aged 35 to 55 with active or convalescent COVID-19.

The V gene is TRBV19, the J gene TRBJ1-2; 9 bases align to TRBD1. The CDR3 has 15 amino acids. CDR1 LNHDA and CDR2 SQIVND come from the germline V gene (reference sequence). Unmatched junction bases numbered 12, after V lost 6 bases and J lost 7 bases. CDR3 nucleotide sequence: TGTGCCAGTAGCCTAAAACAGGGGGCAGTTTCTGGCTACACCTTC. Protein sequence: CASSLKQGAVSGYTF.

V is TRBV24-1 and J is TRBJ2-1; 10 positions agree with TRBD2. Trimming cost V 3 bases and J 9 bases; bases outside gene matches: 7. Germline V CDR1 and CDR2: KGHDR, SFDVKD. CDR3 length: 15 amino acids. CDR3 nucleotides: TGTGCCACCAGTGATCCAAGCGGGGGGGCCGGTGAGCAGTTCTTC. Its protein is CATSDPSGGAGEQFF.